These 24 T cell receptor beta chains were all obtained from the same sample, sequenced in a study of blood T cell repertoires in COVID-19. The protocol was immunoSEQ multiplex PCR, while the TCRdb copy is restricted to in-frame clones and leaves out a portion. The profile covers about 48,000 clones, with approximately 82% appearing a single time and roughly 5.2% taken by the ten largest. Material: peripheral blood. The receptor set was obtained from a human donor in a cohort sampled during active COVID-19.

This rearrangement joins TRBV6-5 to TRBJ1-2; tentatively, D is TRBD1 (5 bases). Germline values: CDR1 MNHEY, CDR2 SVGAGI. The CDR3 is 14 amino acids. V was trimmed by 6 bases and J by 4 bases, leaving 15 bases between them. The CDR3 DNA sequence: TGTGCCAGCAGCCCCAGGGCCCTGACCTATGGCTACACCTTC. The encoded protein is CASSPRALTYGYTF.

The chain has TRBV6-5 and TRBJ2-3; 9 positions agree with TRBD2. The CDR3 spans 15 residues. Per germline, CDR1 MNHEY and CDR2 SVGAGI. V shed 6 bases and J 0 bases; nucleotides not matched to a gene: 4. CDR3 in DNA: TGTGCCAGCAGACTAGCGGGCTTCAGCACAGATACGCAGTATTTT. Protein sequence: CASRLAGFSTDTQYF.

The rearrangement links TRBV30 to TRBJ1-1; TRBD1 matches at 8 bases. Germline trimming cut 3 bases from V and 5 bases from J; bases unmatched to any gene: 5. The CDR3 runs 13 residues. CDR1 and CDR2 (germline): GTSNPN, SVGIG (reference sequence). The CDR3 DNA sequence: TGTGCCTGGAGGGGCCAGGGGGCTACTGAAGCTTTCTTT. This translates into CAWRGQGATEAFF.

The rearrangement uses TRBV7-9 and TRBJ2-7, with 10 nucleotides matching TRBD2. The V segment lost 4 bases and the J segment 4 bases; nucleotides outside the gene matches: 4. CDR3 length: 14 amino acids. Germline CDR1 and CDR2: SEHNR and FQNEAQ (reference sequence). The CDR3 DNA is TGTGCCAGCAGCTCCCCGGGACTAGCGTACGAGCAGTACTTC. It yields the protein CASSSPGLAYEQYF.

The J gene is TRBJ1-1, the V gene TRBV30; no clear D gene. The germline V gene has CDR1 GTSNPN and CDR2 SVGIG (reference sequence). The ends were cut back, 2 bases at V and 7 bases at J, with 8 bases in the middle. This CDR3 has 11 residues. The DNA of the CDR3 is TGTGCCTGGAGTAGAGGGATTGAAGCTTTCTTT. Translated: CAWSRGIEAFF.

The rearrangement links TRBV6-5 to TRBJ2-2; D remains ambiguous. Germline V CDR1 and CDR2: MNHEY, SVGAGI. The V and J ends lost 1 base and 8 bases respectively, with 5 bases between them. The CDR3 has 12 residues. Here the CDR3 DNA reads TGTGCCAGCAGTTACTTTGTAGGGGAGCTGTTTTTT. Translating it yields CASSYFVGELFF.

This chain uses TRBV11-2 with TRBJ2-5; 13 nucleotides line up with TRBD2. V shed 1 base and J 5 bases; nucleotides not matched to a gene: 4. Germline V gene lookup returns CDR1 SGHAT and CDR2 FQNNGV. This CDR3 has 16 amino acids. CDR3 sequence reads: CASSLGTSGGVETQYF. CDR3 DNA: TGTGCCAGCAGCTTAGGAACTAGCGGGGGGGTGGAGACCCAGTACTTC.

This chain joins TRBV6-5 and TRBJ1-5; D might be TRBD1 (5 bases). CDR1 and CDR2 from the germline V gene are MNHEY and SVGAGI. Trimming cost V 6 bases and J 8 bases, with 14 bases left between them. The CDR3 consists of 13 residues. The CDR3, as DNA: TGTGCCAGCAGGCCGGGGGGAGTAGAGCCCCAGCATTTT. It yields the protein CASRPGGVEPQHF.

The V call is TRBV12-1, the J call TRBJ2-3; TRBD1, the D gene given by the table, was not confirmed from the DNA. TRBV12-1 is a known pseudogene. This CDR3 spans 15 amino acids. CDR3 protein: CASSFKGARNDTQYF. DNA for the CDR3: TGTGCCAGCAGCTTTAAGGGGGCGCGTAATGATACGCAGTATTTT.

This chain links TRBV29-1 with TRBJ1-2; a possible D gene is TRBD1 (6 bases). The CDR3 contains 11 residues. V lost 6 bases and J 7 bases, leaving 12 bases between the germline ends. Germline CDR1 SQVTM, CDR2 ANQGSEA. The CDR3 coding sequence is TGCAGCGTCGAAATCAGGGGTGGCTACACCTTC. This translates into CSVEIRGGYTF.

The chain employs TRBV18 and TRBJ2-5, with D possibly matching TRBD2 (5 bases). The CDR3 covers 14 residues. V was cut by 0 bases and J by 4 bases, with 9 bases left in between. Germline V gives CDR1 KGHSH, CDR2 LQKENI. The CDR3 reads CASSPPSVRETQYF. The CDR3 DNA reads TGTGCCAGCTCACCACCTAGCGTAAGAGAGACCCAGTACTTC.

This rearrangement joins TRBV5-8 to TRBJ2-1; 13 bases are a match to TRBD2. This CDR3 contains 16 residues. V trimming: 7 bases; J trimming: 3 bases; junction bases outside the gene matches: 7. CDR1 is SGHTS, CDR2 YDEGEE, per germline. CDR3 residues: CASRTSGGSFYNEQFF. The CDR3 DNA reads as TGTGCCAGCCGGACTAGCGGGGGTTCCTTCTACAATGAGCAGTTCTTC.

The CDR3 coding sequence is TGTGCCTGGAGTGTAACAGGGTGGAGCGAAGCTTTCTTT. Its translation: CAWSVTGWSEAFF. The J gene is TRBJ1-1, the V gene TRBV30; weak D call: TRBD1 (6 bases). With 0 bases removed from V and 8 bases from J, the gap between germline ends came to 13 bases. The CDR3 runs to 13 residues. Germline CDR1 is GTSNPN and CDR2 is SVGIG (reference sequence).

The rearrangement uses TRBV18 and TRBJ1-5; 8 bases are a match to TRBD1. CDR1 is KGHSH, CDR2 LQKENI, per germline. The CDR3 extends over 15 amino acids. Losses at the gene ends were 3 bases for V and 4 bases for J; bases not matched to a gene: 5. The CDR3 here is CASSPWTGSNQPQHF. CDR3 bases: TGTGCCAGCTCACCTTGGACAGGGTCGAATCAGCCCCAGCATTTT.

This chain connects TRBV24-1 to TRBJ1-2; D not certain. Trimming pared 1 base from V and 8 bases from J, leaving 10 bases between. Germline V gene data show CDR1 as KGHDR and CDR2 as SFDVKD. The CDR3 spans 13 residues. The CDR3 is CATSDFPNGGYTF. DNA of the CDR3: TGTGCCACCAGTGATTTCCCGAACGGGGGCTACACCTTC.

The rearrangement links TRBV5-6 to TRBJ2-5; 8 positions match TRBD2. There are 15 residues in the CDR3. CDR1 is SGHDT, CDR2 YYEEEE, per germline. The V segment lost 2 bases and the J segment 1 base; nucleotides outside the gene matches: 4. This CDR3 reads CASSFLAGGQETQYF. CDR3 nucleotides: TGTGCCAGCAGCTTCTTGGCGGGGGGCCAAGAGACCCAGTACTTC.

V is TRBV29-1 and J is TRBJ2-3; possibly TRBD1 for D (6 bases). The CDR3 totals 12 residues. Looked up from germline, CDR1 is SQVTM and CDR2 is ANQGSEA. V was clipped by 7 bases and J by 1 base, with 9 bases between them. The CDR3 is CSERQGTDTQYF. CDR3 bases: TGCAGCGAGAGACAGGGCACAGATACGCAGTATTTT.

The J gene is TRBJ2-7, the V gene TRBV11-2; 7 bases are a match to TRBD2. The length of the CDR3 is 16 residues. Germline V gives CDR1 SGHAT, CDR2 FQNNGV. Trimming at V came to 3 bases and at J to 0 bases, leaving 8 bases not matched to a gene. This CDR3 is CASSLGGTRSSYEQYF. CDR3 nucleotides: TGTGCCAGCAGCTTGGGGGGGACCCGTAGCTCCTACGAGCAGTACTTC.

CDR3 DNA: TGTGCCAGCAGCTTAGGGGGGGATAATTCACCCCTCCACTTT. Translated, it gives CASSLGGDNSPLHF. The genes are TRBV7-6 and TRBJ1-6; D perhaps matches TRBD1 (5 bases). The CDR3 sequence is 14 residues long. V lost 1 base and J 5 bases, leaving 6 bases between the germline ends. CDR1 and CDR2 (germline): SGHVS, FNYEAQ.

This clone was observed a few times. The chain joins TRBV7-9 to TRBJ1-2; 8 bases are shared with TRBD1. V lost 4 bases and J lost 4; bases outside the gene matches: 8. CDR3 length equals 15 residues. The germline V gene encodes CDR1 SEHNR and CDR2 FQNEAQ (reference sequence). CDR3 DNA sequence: TGTGCCAGCAGCTCCCACGGACAGGGCAGCTATGGCTACACCTTC. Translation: CASSSHGQGSYGYTF.

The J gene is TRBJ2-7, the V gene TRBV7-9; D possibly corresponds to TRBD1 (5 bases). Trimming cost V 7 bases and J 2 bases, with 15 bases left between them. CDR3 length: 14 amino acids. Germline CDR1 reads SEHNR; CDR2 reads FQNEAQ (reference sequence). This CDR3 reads CASIPQGTPYEQYF. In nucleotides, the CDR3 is TGTGCCAGCATCCCCCAGGGAACTCCCTACGAGCAGTACTTC.

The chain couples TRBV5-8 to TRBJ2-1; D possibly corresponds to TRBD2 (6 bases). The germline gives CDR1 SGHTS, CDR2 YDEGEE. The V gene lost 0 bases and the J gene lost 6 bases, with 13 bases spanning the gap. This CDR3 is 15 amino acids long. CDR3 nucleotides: TGTGCCAGCAGCTTGGCGGGGGTCCCTCCCAATGAGCAGTTCTTC. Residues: CASSLAGVPPNEQFF.

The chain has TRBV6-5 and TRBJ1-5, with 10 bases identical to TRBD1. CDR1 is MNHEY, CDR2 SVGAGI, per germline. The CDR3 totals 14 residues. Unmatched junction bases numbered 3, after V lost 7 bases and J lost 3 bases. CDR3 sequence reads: CASIGTGVNQPQHF. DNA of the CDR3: TGTGCCAGCATTGGGACAGGGGTCAATCAGCCCCAGCATTTT.

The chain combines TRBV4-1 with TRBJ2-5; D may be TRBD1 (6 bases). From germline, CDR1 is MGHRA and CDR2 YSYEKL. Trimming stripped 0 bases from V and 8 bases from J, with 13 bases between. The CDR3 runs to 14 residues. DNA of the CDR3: TGCGCCAGCAGCCAAGATGCTCAGGGGATCACCCAGTACTTC. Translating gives CASSQDAQGITQYF.